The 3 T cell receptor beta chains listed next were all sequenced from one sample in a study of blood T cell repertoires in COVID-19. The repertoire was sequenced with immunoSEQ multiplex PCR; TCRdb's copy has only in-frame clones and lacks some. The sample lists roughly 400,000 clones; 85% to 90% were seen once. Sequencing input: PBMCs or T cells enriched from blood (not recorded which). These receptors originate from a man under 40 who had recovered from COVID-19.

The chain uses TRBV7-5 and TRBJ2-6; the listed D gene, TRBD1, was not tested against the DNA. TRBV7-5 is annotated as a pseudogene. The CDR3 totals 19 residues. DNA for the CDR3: TGTGTCAGAAGCTTAACCCGGACAGGGAGGGTTACTGGGGCCAACGTCCTGACTTTC. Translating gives CVRSLTRTGRVTGANVLTF.

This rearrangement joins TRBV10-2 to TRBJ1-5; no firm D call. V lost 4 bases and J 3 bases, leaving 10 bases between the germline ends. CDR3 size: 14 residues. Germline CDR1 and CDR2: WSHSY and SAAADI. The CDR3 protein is CASSGSTVNQPQHF. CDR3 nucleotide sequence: TGCGCCAGCAGTGGTAGTACGGTCAATCAGCCCCAGCATTTT.

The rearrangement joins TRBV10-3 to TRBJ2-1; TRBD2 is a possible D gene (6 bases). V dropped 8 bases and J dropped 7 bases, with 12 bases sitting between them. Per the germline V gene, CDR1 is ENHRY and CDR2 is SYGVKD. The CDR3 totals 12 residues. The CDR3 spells CAIQGRENEQFF. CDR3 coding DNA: TGTGCCATCCAGGGTCGGGAGAATGAGCAGTTCTTC.